This TCR beta chain was captured by sequencing in a study of blood T cell repertoires in COVID-19. In the original processing: Cell counts per sample came from amplifying reference gene primers. The assay was immunoSEQ multiplex PCR, and TCRdb's table has in-frame clones only and misses some. The V and J calls and clone size were taken over from that table, and D and trimming were inferred from the DNA. Of under 300,000 clones detected, about 70% appear once; the ten largest clones hold over 3%. Trimming pared 5 bases from V and 6 bases from J, leaving 15 bases between. This CDR3 comprises 13 residues. Germline CDR1 is SGHRS and CDR2 is YFSETQ.

This rearrangement joins TRBV5-1 to TRBJ2-7; a weak D match, TRBD1 (6 bases). Sequenced input: peripheral blood. The receptor's source is a woman aged 80 or older with acute or convalescent COVID-19. CDR3 sequence: CASSPGVRGEQYF. CDR3 nucleotides: TGCGCCAGCAGTCCAGGGGTTCGGGGCGAGCAGTACTTC.